The next 12 T cell receptor beta chains were all read from a single sample in a study of T cell repertoires in cytomegalovirus infection. TCRdb re-called the reads through MiXCR, storing one row per CDR3 protein. The sample yields 310,000 or so distinct CDR3 sequences, 9.6% seen once. Sample: PBMCs. Every receptor here comes from a human donor in good health (CMV status not recorded). Some clones in this sample may be carry-over from other donors' samples.

V usage is TRBV29-1 and J usage is TRBJ2-1; TRBD1 aligns across 8 bases. CDR1 SQVTM and CDR2 ANQGSEA come from the germline V gene. V was pared by 3 bases and J by 8 bases, with 3 bases of the junction left unmatched. The CDR3 has 12 amino acids. The CDR3 spells CSVEDRDDEQFF. CDR3 DNA sequence: TGCAGCGTTGAGGACAGGGATGATGAGCAGTTCTTC.

This clonotype was seen many times. DNA for the CDR3: TGTGCCAGCGCGATTGGACAGGGGGCTGTAGATACGCAGTATTTT. Protein: CASAIGQGAVDTQYF. The J gene is TRBJ2-3, the V gene TRBV7-9, with 11 bases identical to TRBD1. Germline-derived CDR1 and CDR2 are SEHNR and FQNEAQ (reference sequence). After removal of 8 bases from V and 5 bases from J, the junction contained 9 bases not matched to a gene. CDR3 length: 15 residues.

This clonotype was counted many times. The J gene is TRBJ2-3, the V gene TRBV2; 7 nucleotides agree with TRBD1. The J segment lost 0 bases and the V segment lost 6 bases, leaving 3 bases of the junction unmatched. From germline, CDR1 is SNHLY and CDR2 FYNNEI. The length of the CDR3 is 14 residues. In nucleotides, the CDR3 is TGTGCCAGCAGGGGGACAGAGAGCACAGATACGCAGTATTTT. Amino acids: CASRGTESTDTQYF.

This clonotype was picked up a small number of times. The J gene is TRBJ2-1, the V gene TRBV28, with TRBD2 identical over 11 bases. V gave up 5 bases and J gave up 3 bases; unmatched junction bases: 15. CDR1 is MDHEN and CDR2 is SYDVKM in the germline V gene. The CDR3 runs 19 residues. CDR3 DNA sequence: TGTGCCAGCAGTCCCGGACAACCTTCTAGCGGGGGGCTCTACAATGAGCAGTTCTTC. Translated: CASSPGQPSSGGLYNEQFF.

The genes are TRBV5-6 and TRBJ1-1; weak D call: TRBD1 (5 bases). Germline V gives CDR1 SGHDT, CDR2 YYEEEE. Trimming removed 5 bases from V and 0 bases from J, with 11 bases in between. The CDR3 is made up of 14 amino acids. The DNA of the CDR3 is TGTGCCAGCAGTGTGGACATACTGAACACTGAAGCTTTCTTT. Amino acids: CASSVDILNTEAFF.

This clonotype was counted many times. V usage is TRBV6-6 and J usage is TRBJ1-2; TRBD1 matches 8 bases. The CDR3 consists of 13 residues. CDR1 MNHNY and CDR2 SVGAGI come from the germline V gene (reference sequence). V lost 7 bases to trimming and J lost 8 bases; unmatched junction nucleotides: 9. CDR3 region: CASTHGQGYGYTF. The CDR3 DNA follows: TGTGCCAGCACCCACGGACAGGGATACGGCTACACCTTC.

This clonotype was found many times. The V call is TRBV6-2 or TRBV6-3, the J call TRBJ1-1; the D gene is possibly TRBD1 (5 bases). The CDR3 contains 14 residues. The V gene's germline CDR1 is MNHEY and CDR2 SVGEGT. Trimming shortened V by 4 bases and J by 0 bases, and 9 bases separated the two germline ends. This CDR3 is CASSSTVMNTEAFF. Written as DNA, the CDR3 is TGTGCCAGCAGTTCGACAGTGATGAACACTGAAGCTTTCTTT.

The table lists this clonotype with many counts. The V and J genes are TRBV10-3 and TRBJ1-2; 7 bases agree with TRBD1. Germline CDR1 is ENHRY and CDR2 is SYGVKD. This CDR3 spans 14 amino acids. The V segment lost 8 bases and the J segment 6 bases; nucleotides outside the gene matches: 12. The CDR3 DNA follows: TGTGCCATCGGATCGAGACAGGGCATCCATGGCTACACCTTC. Its protein product is CAIGSRQGIHGYTF.

The chain has TRBV29-1 and TRBJ2-3; possibly TRBD1 or TRBD2 for D (5 bases each). The CDR3 consists of 15 residues. The germline gives CDR1 SQVTM, CDR2 ANQGSEA. Trimming shortened V by 7 bases and J by 0 bases, and 17 bases separated the two germline ends. The CDR3 DNA reads TGCAGCGCTTTATGGGACCTATTTAGCACAGATACGCAGTATTTT. Residues: CSALWDLFSTDTQYF.

The sample holds many counts of this clonotype. The CDR3 loop reads CASSYPYRASGANVLTF. Written as DNA, the CDR3 is TGTGCCAGCAGTTATCCCTACCGGGCATCTGGGGCCAACGTCCTGACTTTC. The chain links TRBV6-2 or TRBV6-3 to TRBJ2-6; D gene unclear. CDR3 length: 17 amino acids. Germline V gives CDR1 MNHEY, CDR2 SVGEGT. Trimming took off 3 bases at V and 1 base at J, with 13 bases between the two ends.

This clonotype showed up many times. This sequence joins TRBV10-3 and TRBJ2-3; 7 nucleotides line up with TRBD1. This CDR3 comprises 13 residues. V lost 6 bases to trimming and J lost 4 bases; unmatched junction nucleotides: 4. In germline, CDR1 is ENHRY, CDR2 SYGVKD. The CDR3 nucleotides read TGTGCCATCAGGGACAGGAGTTCAGATACGCAGTATTTT. Its translation is CAIRDRSSDTQYF.

This clonotype was observed at least ten times. V gene TRBV6-2 or TRBV6-3 combines with J gene TRBJ2-1, with 10 bases that match TRBD2. With 5 bases clipped from V and 13 bases from J, the junction kept 20 bases outside the gene matches. The CDR3 has 17 amino acids. Germline-derived CDR1 and CDR2 are MNHEY and SVGEGT. The CDR3 DNA is TGTGCCAGCAGTCACGGGTCAGCGGGGGGGCCCTTTCACCTTCAGTTCTTC. As protein: CASSHGSAGGPFHLQFF.